The entry below gives a single T cell receptor beta chain sequence along with its context. What this receptor recognizes is not known. Base qualities are not provided; no much larger clone lies one nucleotide away. The record originates from a study of blood T cell repertoires in COVID-19 (dated by TCRdb to about 2020). Looking at the study overall: Samples from collaborators originated in the United States, Italy and Spain and spanned both the acute and convalescent phases of COVID-19. The material from the prospective study consisted of cDNA or gDNA derived from T cells, B-cell-depleted T cells, or PBMCs. Nearly every sample came with metadata listing a de-identified subject ID, COVID-19 status, age in years and sex. Samples came from the ongoing ImmuneRACE study (first 160 participants) plus 1,254 subjects from 6 global collaborators. Deeply sampled blood TCRbeta repertoires from subjects exposed to, actively infected with, or recovered from COVID-19 were included in the dataset. Where available, HLA class I and class II types were obtained from metadata supplied by the sample provider rather than from assay-based typing. The repertoires were released in a freely available public database intended as a resource for research on the immune response to SARS-CoV-2.

What the research found in general, with its limitations: The quantity of clinical and demographic metadata differed by source and by participant and was supplied without curation.

From a lookup of the germline V gene, CDR1 and CDR2 are LGHNA and YNFKEQ. The CDR3 holds 15 amino acids from the cysteine to the phenylalanine. Of the read, only the CDR3 DNA is kept; its 45 bases are in frame from base 1. From V the trimming removes 0 bases and from J it removes 3 bases, while the gene matches leave 3 bases of the junction unaccounted for. The collaborating institutions used their own protocols to collect whole blood in K2EDTA tubes. For TCRbeta analysis, collaborators shipped samples as frozen whole blood, isolated PBMCs, or DNA extracted from either of those sample types. TCRbeta CDR3 regions were amplified from genomic DNA using the immunoSEQ Assay, a bias-controlled multiplex PCR. The authors' analysis ran thus. Within the assay, amplification of reference gene primers was used to estimate how many nucleated cells each sample contained. To quantify the absolute abundance of each unique TCRbeta CDR3 rearrangement, sequence reads were collapsed and filtered. For each sample, productive Simpson clonality was calculated by taking the square root of Simpson's diversity index across productive rearrangements. Not all clones reach the TCRdb copy of this immuneACCESS table, which keeps in-frame sequences only. Checked studies attribute under half of the gap to unresolved V genes and leave the rest unexplained. D and trimming come from the DNA, and the V and J calls and clone size come from that table. This sample comprises roughly 99,000 clones, just over 90% of them detected only once. The ten biggest clones cover 1% to 1.5% of the sample.

This TCR was sampled from a woman in her twenties or thirties with acute or convalescent COVID-19. The sequencing input was peripheral blood. The chain links TRBV4-2 with TRBJ1-2; 8 junctional bases match TRBD1. CDR3 loop: CASSQDKGQDYGYTF. The nucleotides read TGTGCCAGCAGCCAAGATAAGGGACAGGACTATGGCTACACCTTC.